This is a list of T cell receptor beta chains from one sample in a study of metastatic and nonmetastatic thyroid tumors. MiXCR reprocessed the PCR reads for TCRdb. The sample yields about 9,400 clones, about a third seen once. The sample was adjacent normal tissue. The receptors come from a female donor with papillary thyroid cancer or a benign thyroid nodule (not recorded which). Some clones in this sample may be carry-over from other donors' samples. Both conserved end residues are part of each CDR3. The order of the fields is D gene, CDR3 length, clone size, V gene, J gene, CDR3 protein, CDR3 DNA. A D gene is named only where the DNA matches it firmly. Clone size is shown for a subset of rows, as once, few, many or a class of expanded clone.

>-|15|-|TRBV9|TRBJ1-1
CASSAAGGPGTEAFF
TGTGCCAGCAGCGCCGCGGGGGGGCCGGGTACTGAAGCTTTCTTT
>-|15|-|TRBV5-1|TRBJ2-1
CASSLSASSYNEQFF
TGCGCCAGCAGCTTATCCGCCTCCTCCTACAATGAGCAGTTCTTC
>TRBD1|14|-|TRBV20-1|TRBJ1-2
CSAPGTGNSYGYTF
TGCAGTGCTCCCGGGACAGGGAACAGCTATGGCTACACCTTC
>-|13|-|TRBV12-3/TRBV12-4|TRBJ1-5
CASSLETGQPQHF
TGTGCCAGCAGTTTGGAGACAGGTCAGCCCCAGCATTTT
>TRBD2|14|many|TRBV10-3|TRBJ2-7
CAIMWTSGDNEQYF
TGTGCCATCATGTGGACTAGCGGGGACAACGAGCAGTACTTC
>-|11|few|TRBV27|TRBJ2-1
CANQCSNEQFF
TGTGCCAACCAGTGTTCCAATGAGCAGTTCTTC
>TRBD1|14|-|TRBV30|TRBJ1-5
CAWSGTGGNQPQHF
TGTGCCTGGAGTGGGACAGGGGGCAATCAGCCCCAGCATTTT
>-|13|few|TRBV2|TRBJ1-2
CASSEAGNYGYTF
TGTGCCAGCAGTGAGGCGGGTAACTATGGCTACACCTTC
>-|16|-|TRBV7-3|TRBJ2-1
CASSYTPGLGTHEQFF
TGTGCCAGCAGCTACACCCCGGGACTGGGTACACATGAGCAGTTCTTC
>TRBD1|16|once|TRBV9|TRBJ1-2
CASSQVRDRQDYGYTF
TGTGCCAGCAGCCAGGTCAGGGACAGGCAAGACTATGGCTACACCTTC
>-|13|-|TRBV11-2|TRBJ2-1
CASHSGSYNEQFF
TGTGCCAGCCATAGCGGCTCCTACAATGAGCAGTTCTTC
>TRBD1|14|large|TRBV2|TRBJ1-5
CASWTGVITRPQHF
TGTGCCAGCTGGACAGGGGTGATAACCAGGCCCCAGCATTTT
>TRBD2|15|-|TRBV11-2|TRBJ2-1
CASKTGTSGNNEQSF
TGTGCCAGCAAAACCGGGACTAGTGGAAACAATGAGCAGTCCTTC
>-|13|-|TRBV7-9|TRBJ2-1
CASSSLYGAEQFF
TGTGCCAGCAGCTCCCTTTATGGGGCAGAGCAGTTCTTC
>-|13|few|TRBV6-1|TRBJ2-3
CATVGGNADTQYF
TGTGCCACCGTAGGGGGGAATGCAGATACGCAGTATTTT
>TRBD2|13|-|TRBV6-1|TRBJ2-7
CASIRGVSYEQYF
TGTGCCAGCATCCGGGGGGTCTCCTACGAGCAGTACTTC
>-|15|few|TRBV4-1|TRBJ2-7
CASSQAGASPYEQYF
TGCGCCAGCAGCCAAGCGGGAGCGAGTCCCTACGAGCAGTACTTC
>-|15|few|TRBV4-1|TRBJ2-7
CASSLLDSPTYEQYF
TGCGCCAGCAGCCTACTCGACAGTCCGACCTACGAGCAGTACTTC
>-|11|-|TRBV7-2|TRBJ2-7
CASSLVYEQYF
TGTGCCAGCAGCTTAGTGTACGAGCAGTACTTC
>-|14|few|TRBV6-1|TRBJ1-2
CANRPIDGHYGYTF
TGTGCCAACAGACCCATCGACGGGCACTATGGCTACACCTTC
>TRBD2|15|few|TRBV6-1|TRBJ2-2
CAGPGTSGINGELFF
TGTGCCGGCCCCGGGACTAGCGGGATTAACGGGGAGCTGTTTTTT
>-|14|-|TRBV27|TRBJ1-6
CASSSRVGKSPLHF
TGTGCCAGCAGTAGCAGGGTGGGAAAGTCACCCCTCCACTTT